The 5 T cell receptor beta chains presented below share a single source sample, sequenced in a study of T cell responses to AZD1222 COVID-19 vaccine. Produced via immunoSEQ multiplex PCR; TCRdb's table is partial and in-frame only. The repertoire holds about 120,000 clones, with over 85% as singletons. The specimen comprised peripheral blood, sampled on day 0 of AZD1222 vaccination. Receptor source: an adult in good health.

The rearrangement uses TRBV5-1 and TRBJ1-1; D unclear. V shed 4 bases and J shed 0 bases, with 10 bases lying between them. Germline V CDR1 and CDR2: SGHRS, YFSETQ. This CDR3 region has 14 residues. The chain's CDR3 is CASSPGRMNTEAFF. The CDR3 DNA reads TGCGCCAGCAGCCCCGGACGGATGAACACTGAAGCTTTCTTT.

This clone was seen a handful of times. The V gene is TRBV5-1, the J gene TRBJ1-2; a possible D gene is TRBD1 (6 bases). The CDR3 loop spans 13 amino acids. The germline V gene has CDR1 SGHRS and CDR2 YFSETQ. The V end was cut by 5 bases, the J end by 8 bases, with 16 bases between. The DNA of the CDR3 is TGCGCCAGCAGTCCCAGGGGCGAGGAGGGCTACACCTTC. Protein sequence: CASSPRGEEGYTF.

The rearrangement joins TRBV7-8 to TRBJ1-2; TRBD1 matches at 10 bases. This CDR3 is built from 16 residues. Germline CDR1 is SGHVS and CDR2 is FQNEAQ. V trimming: 8 bases; J trimming: 1 base; junction bases outside the gene matches: 10. The DNA for the CDR3 is TGTGCCAGCGGTCCCCGGGACAGGGGTCGTAACTATGGCTACACCTTC. Its translation: CASGPRDRGRNYGYTF.

The chain recombines TRBV4-2 with TRBJ2-7; D is unresolved. V lost 0 bases to trimming and J lost 7 bases, with 10 bases between them. Per the germline V gene, CDR1 is LGHNA and CDR2 is YNFKEQ. The CDR3 consists of 13 residues. The CDR3: CASSQDHSGEQYF. The CDR3 nucleotides are TGTGCCAGCAGCCAAGATCATTCGGGTGAGCAGTACTTC.

This chain links TRBV12-3 or TRBV12-4 with TRBJ1-3, with D perhaps TRBD1 (5 bases). The CDR3 runs 12 residues. V was pared by 6 bases and J by 2 bases, with 5 bases between. The CDR3 DNA follows: TGTGCCAGCAGGGGGGCTGGAAACACCATATATTTT. Its translation: CASRGAGNTIYF.